The present entry profiles one TCR beta chain with its context. Antigen unknown. The V gene end was trimmed by 1 base and the J gene end by 10 bases; junction bases not matched to a gene: 3. Germline V gene lookup returns CDR1 MNHNS and CDR2 SASEGT. This CDR3 region has 15 residues. Whereas donors were nominally healthy upon sampling, unrecorded immune exposures were probable. This specimen belongs to a study of cytomegalovirus exposure and HLA in healthy donors. General observations from the study: Sequencing probably produced one cluster of sequence variants that were highly shared. It was reported that TCR beta sequences correctly inferred the HLA-A and HLA-B alleles for most subjects.

The PCR ran on 60 Vbeta and 13 Jbeta primers. Sequenced by immunoSEQ multiplex PCR; TCRdb stores in-frame clones only, minus some. The top ten hold about 1.9% of the sample, which has about 160,000 clones, over 75% seen once. Sample: PBMCs. The sequence derives from a woman aged 18-35 years in good health and CMV-seronegative. The chain joins TRBV6-1 to TRBJ1-6, with 11 bases fitting TRBD1. CDR3 in DNA: TGTGCCAGCAGTGAAGTCCGGGACAGGGGGTCACCCCTCCACTTT. It codes for CASSEVRDRGSPLHF.